The 5 T cell receptor beta chains below all came from one sample that was sequenced in a study of OX40 agonist ivuxolimab in advanced cancers. The library was generated by the immunoSEQ multiplex PCR assay. Imported from immuneACCESS, the table was reduced by TCRdb to in-frame sequences with V and J called. These copies leave out some clones; in studies compared against another copy, an unresolved V gene accounts for under half, and the cause of the remainder is not known. This sample comprises roughly 53,000 clones, more than 80% of them detected only once. Approximately 5% of the sample is held by the ten biggest clonotypes. The sequenced sample was CD4+ or CD8+ T cells sorted from blood, obtained in a trial of the OX40 agonist ivuxolimab. Receptors originate from an adult with an advanced solid tumor such as melanoma, head and neck, liver or kidney cancer.

V is TRBV7-2 and J is TRBJ2-5; D remains ambiguous. This CDR3 is built from 12 residues. The V end was cut by 2 bases, the J end by 5 bases, with 6 bases between. Germline CDR1 reads SGHTA; CDR2 reads FQGNSA. In DNA, the CDR3 is TGTGCCAGCAGCTTAACAGTGGAGACCCAGTACTTC. The encoded protein is CASSLTVETQYF.

This chain joins TRBV7-3 and TRBJ2-6; perhaps TRBD2 as D (5 bases). This CDR3 contains 14 residues. Trimming took 3 bases from V and 4 from J, leaving 7 bases between them. Germline CDR1 and CDR2: SGHTA and FQGTGA. The CDR3 here is CASSLGAGANVLTF. The DNA of the CDR3 is TGTGCCAGCAGCTTGGGAGCCGGGGCCAACGTCCTGACTTTC.

This chain's CDR3 is CASSSRQGKTETQYF. The CDR3 nucleotides read TGCGCCAGCAGCAGTCGACAGGGTAAAACGGAGACCCAGTACTTC. J is TRBJ2-5 and V is TRBV5-1, with 7 bases that match TRBD1. The CDR3 length is 15 residues. The junction had 11 bases not matched to a gene; V was cut back by 4 bases and J by 5 bases. Germline lookup yields CDR1 SGHRS and CDR2 YFSETQ.

This rearrangement joins TRBV21-1 to TRBJ1-4; the DNA was not compared with TRBD1, the D call given in the table. TRBV21-1 is a recognized pseudogene. This CDR3 has 14 residues. The CDR3 reads CASSPQSTNEKLFF. The CDR3 DNA reads as TGTGCCAGCAGCCCGCAGTCAACTAATGAAAAACTGTTTTTT.

J is TRBJ2-7 and V is TRBV28; D may be TRBD1 (6 bases). Germline CDR1 is MDHEN and CDR2 is SYDVKM. V was clipped by 6 bases and J by 0 bases, with 24 bases between them. The CDR3 sequence is 18 residues long. The CDR3 sequence is CASSLIGRWGTTSYEQYF. Written as DNA, the CDR3 is TGTGCCAGCAGCCTAATAGGCCGTTGGGGGACAACCTCCTACGAGCAGTACTTC.